This entry is about one T cell receptor (beta chain). This specimen comes from a study of sequential checkpoint blockade in melanoma. Study-level background: Arm A got nivolumab then ipilimumab; arm B the reverse, 1:1.

Assay used: immunoSEQ multiplex PCR; TCRdb lists only in-frame clones, some missing. This sample has tens of thousands of clones, with under 70% found just once. Per germline, CDR1 PRHDT and CDR2 FYEKMQ (reference sequence). The CDR3 runs 16 residues. With V trimmed by 4 bases and J by 2 bases, 8 bases remained unmatched. The treatment denotes: randomized to nivolumab then ipilimumab (arm A) or the reverse (arm B). From thawed PBMCs, live CD3+CD8+ cells negative for CD19 and CD56 were sorted. Sample: CD8+ T cells sorted from blood (inferred from file names), taken from a patient given nivolumab and ipilimumab in sequence. This chain connects TRBV13 to TRBJ2-7, with 10 bases matching TRBD1. This TCR came from a human donor with melanoma. CDR3 sequence: CASSSQGTGVTYEQYF. The DNA of the CDR3 is TGTGCCAGCAGCTCACAAGGGACAGGGGTCACCTACGAGCAGTACTTC.